The 5 T cell receptor beta chains below come from one sample, sequenced in a study of siplizumab effects on memory and regulatory T cells. Measured with immunoSEQ multiplex PCR; TCRdb has only the in-frame clones, and not every one. The profile shows about 120,000 clones, roughly 94% of them singletons. The sequenced sample consisted of non-Treg CD4+ T cells sorted from blood. These TCRs come from a human donor in good health.

The V and J genes are TRBV25-1 and TRBJ2-2; D gene unclear. The CDR3 is made up of 12 amino acids. Germline V gene data show CDR1 as MGHDK and CDR2 as SYGVNS. Deletions cut 10 bases from V and 1 base from J, with 7 bases between. The CDR3 DNA reads as TGTGCCACCCGACTGAACACCGGGGAGCTGTTTTTT. It codes for CATRLNTGELFF.

This clone was seen a handful of times. The chain employs TRBV5-5 and TRBJ1-5; D gene unclear. Per the germline V gene, CDR1 is SGHKS and CDR2 is YYEKEE (reference sequence). Trimming shortened V by 0 bases and J by 7 bases, and 8 bases separated the two germline ends. CDR3 length: 13 amino acids. CDR3 sequence: CASSLAEGQPQHF. The CDR3 DNA reads as TGTGCCAGCAGCTTGGCAGAAGGCCAGCCCCAGCATTTT.

The rearrangement joins TRBV30 to TRBJ2-7, with 9 bases lining up with TRBD2. This CDR3 region has 14 residues. Trimming cost V 2 bases and J 3 bases; bases outside gene matches: 5. Per germline, CDR1 GTSNPN and CDR2 SVGIG (reference sequence). This CDR3 is CAWSKASGNYEQYF. DNA of the CDR3: TGTGCCTGGAGTAAGGCTAGCGGGAACTACGAGCAGTACTTC. Full variable domain (rest looked up from reference TRBV30 and TRBJ2-7): SQTIHQWPATLVQPVGSPLSLECTVEGTSNPNLYWYRQAAGRGLQLLFYSVGIGQISSEVPQNLSASRPQDRQFILSSKKLLLSDSGFYLCAWSKASGNYEQYFGPGTRLTVT.

CDR3 region: CASSYDLGGEQYF. In DNA form, the CDR3 reads TGTGCCAGCAGCTACGACCTCGGGGGTGAGCAGTACTTC. The chain combines TRBV7-3 with TRBJ2-7; weak D call: TRBD2 (6 bases). CDR3 size: 13 residues. Germline V CDR1 and CDR2: SGHTA, FQGTGA. Trimming left V 4 bases short and J 7 bases short, with 14 bases between. Combining the CDR3 with reference TRBV7-3 and TRBJ2-7 gives the whole variable domain GAGVSQTPSNKVTEKGKYVELRCDPISGHTALYWYRQSLGQGPEFLIYFQGTGAADDSGLPNDRFFAVRPEGSVSTLKIQRTERGDSAVYLCASSYDLGGEQYFGPGTRLTVT.

This chain uses TRBV5-1 with TRBJ1-6; no definite D call. The CDR3 totals 14 residues. The V and J ends lost 4 bases and 9 bases respectively, with 14 bases between them. Germline CDR1 SGHRS, CDR2 YFSETQ. Here the CDR3 reads CASSPDPVGSPLHF. DNA of the CDR3: TGCGCCAGCAGCCCGGACCCTGTTGGTTCACCCCTCCACTTT.